This is a list of T cell receptor beta chains from one sample in a study of T-cell reconstitution after alpha-beta-depleted transplantation in children. Each CDR3 protein is one row after TCRdb ran MiXCR on the PCR reads. This repertoire shows almost 250,000 distinct CDR3 sequences, roughly 23% found once; its top ten account for over 2.5%. The sample in question was PBMCs, obtained before TCRalphabeta/CD19-depleted stem cell transplant. Every receptor here comes from a girl aged 2-10 years with Fanconi anemia, due to receive a stem cell transplant. Both conserved end residues are part of each CDR3. A D gene is named only where the DNA matches it firmly. Only some rows state a clone size, as once, few, many or a class for expanded clones.

j_call: TRBJ2-1
clone_size: .
d_call: .
v_call: TRBV6-4
cdr3_nt: TGTGCCAGCAGCGGGACGCGGTACTACAATGAGCAGTTCTTC
cdr3_aa: CASSGTRYYNEQFF

j_call: TRBJ2-7
clone_size: few
d_call: .
v_call: TRBV2
cdr3_nt: TGTGCCAGCAGTCTAACAAGAGTCTCCTACGAGCAGTACTTC
cdr3_aa: CASSLTRVSYEQYF

j_call: TRBJ1-1
clone_size: many
d_call: .
v_call: TRBV12-3/TRBV12-4
cdr3_nt: TGTGCCAGCAGTAACTTCGGGGCTTTCACTGAAGCTTTCTTT
cdr3_aa: CASSNFGAFTEAFF

j_call: TRBJ1-5
clone_size: .
d_call: .
v_call: TRBV28
cdr3_nt: TGTGCCAGCAGTTTTTGGGGGGGCATAAGCAATCAGCCCCAGCATTTT
cdr3_aa: CASSFWGGISNQPQHF

j_call: TRBJ2-1
clone_size: .
d_call: TRBD2
v_call: TRBV20-1
cdr3_nt: TGCAGTGCTAGCCGGACTAGCGGGGGGGTTGATGAGCAGTTCTTC
cdr3_aa: CSASRTSGGVDEQFF

j_call: TRBJ2-3
clone_size: many
d_call: .
v_call: TRBV20-1
cdr3_nt: TGCAGTGCTAGGACACCAGGGCGCGATACGCAGTATTTT
cdr3_aa: CSARTPGRDTQYF

j_call: TRBJ2-7
clone_size: few
d_call: .
v_call: TRBV20-1
cdr3_nt: TGCAGTGCATACCATGGGGGAAGCTCCTACGAGCAGTACTTC
cdr3_aa: CSAYHGGSSYEQYF

j_call: TRBJ2-3
clone_size: few
d_call: TRBD2
v_call: TRBV6-5
cdr3_nt: TGTGCCAGCACGTTAGCGGGGATGGCAGATACGCAGTATTTT
cdr3_aa: CASTLAGMADTQYF

j_call: TRBJ2-7
clone_size: few
d_call: .
v_call: TRBV20-1
cdr3_nt: TGCAGTGCTAGAGATGGAGGCGGCTCCTACGAGCAGTACTTC
cdr3_aa: CSARDGGGSYEQYF

j_call: TRBJ2-3
clone_size: few
d_call: TRBD1
v_call: TRBV4-2
cdr3_nt: TGTGCCAGCAGTCCGACGACAGGGCGAGATACGCAGTATTTT
cdr3_aa: CASSPTTGRDTQYF

j_call: TRBJ2-3
clone_size: many
d_call: TRBD2
v_call: TRBV20-1
cdr3_nt: TGCAGTGCTAACGGGGGGGCTTATGTTACAGATACGCAGTATTTT
cdr3_aa: CSANGGAYVTDTQYF

j_call: TRBJ2-2
clone_size: .
d_call: .
v_call: TRBV18
cdr3_nt: TGTGCCAGCTCACCGGGCCAGACGAACACCGGGGAGCTGTTTTTT
cdr3_aa: CASSPGQTNTGELFF

j_call: TRBJ2-5
clone_size: few
d_call: .
v_call: TRBV20-1
cdr3_nt: TGCAGTGCTTCCCGACAGCAAGAGACCCAGTACTTC
cdr3_aa: CSASRQQETQYF

j_call: TRBJ2-3
clone_size: many
d_call: TRBD1
v_call: TRBV29-1
cdr3_nt: TGCAGCGTCTCCCAGGGGGTGAGCACAGATACGCAGTATTTT
cdr3_aa: CSVSQGVSTDTQYF

j_call: TRBJ2-1
clone_size: many
d_call: TRBD2
v_call: TRBV20-1
cdr3_nt: TGCAGTGCTACGGGACTAGCGGGAACCTACAATGAGCAGTTCTTC
cdr3_aa: CSATGLAGTYNEQFF

j_call: TRBJ2-1
clone_size: many
d_call: TRBD2
v_call: TRBV20-1
cdr3_nt: TGCAGCTCCGGGACTAACTACAATGAGCAGTTCTTC
cdr3_aa: CSSGTNYNEQFF

j_call: TRBJ2-7
clone_size: many
d_call: TRBD2
v_call: TRBV29-1
cdr3_nt: TGCAGCGTTGAAGGACTAGCGGGGTACTACGAGCAGTACTTC
cdr3_aa: CSVEGLAGYYEQYF

j_call: TRBJ1-2
clone_size: many
d_call: TRBD1
v_call: TRBV29-1
cdr3_nt: TGCAGCGTGAATGTGGACAGGGGTGGCTATGGCTACACCTTC
cdr3_aa: CSVNVDRGGYGYTF

j_call: TRBJ2-5
clone_size: many
d_call: .
v_call: TRBV5-1
cdr3_nt: TGCGCCAGCCAGCAGGGAGAGACCCAGTACTTC
cdr3_aa: CASQQGETQYF

j_call: TRBJ2-2
clone_size: .
d_call: .
v_call: TRBV27
cdr3_nt: TGTGCCAGCAGTTTACCCTCACAGGGTGGTACCGGGGAGCTGTTTTTT
cdr3_aa: CASSLPSQGGTGELFF

j_call: TRBJ2-7
clone_size: .
d_call: .
v_call: TRBV7-9
cdr3_nt: TGTGCCAGCAGCTTATCGGCACTAGGCCACGAGCAGTACTTC
cdr3_aa: CASSLSALGHEQYF

j_call: TRBJ2-7
clone_size: .
d_call: TRBD1
v_call: TRBV7-3
cdr3_nt: TGTGCCAGCAGCGCTTCCGGGACAGGGACCTACGAGCAGTACTTC
cdr3_aa: CASSASGTGTYEQYF

j_call: TRBJ2-5
clone_size: many
d_call: .
v_call: TRBV20-1
cdr3_nt: TGCAGTGCTAGAGATAGGACAGAACTCCAAGAGACCCAGTACTTC
cdr3_aa: CSARDRTELQETQYF

j_call: TRBJ1-6
clone_size: .
d_call: TRBD1
v_call: TRBV28
cdr3_nt: TGTGCCAGCAGGCCTGAGACAGGGATAGGAACCTATAATTCACCCCTCCACTTT
cdr3_aa: CASRPETGIGTYNSPLHF

j_call: TRBJ1-2
clone_size: once
d_call: .
v_call: TRBV3-1
cdr3_nt: TGTGCCAGCAGCCAAGTAGCGGGGATGGGGGACTATGGCTACACCTTC
cdr3_aa: CASSQVAGMGDYGYTF

j_call: TRBJ2-1
clone_size: many
d_call: TRBD2
v_call: TRBV29-1
cdr3_nt: TGCAGCGTTGCTAGCGGGAGTAGCTCCTACAATGAGCAGTTCTTC
cdr3_aa: CSVASGSSSYNEQFF

j_call: TRBJ1-1
clone_size: few
d_call: .
v_call: TRBV29-1
cdr3_nt: TGCAGCGTTGGGGGGGTAATCGCTGAAGCTTTCTTT
cdr3_aa: CSVGGVIAEAFF

j_call: TRBJ2-1
clone_size: .
d_call: TRBD2
v_call: TRBV20-1
cdr3_nt: TGCAGTGCTAGAGAGACTAGCGGATCCTACAATGAGCAGTTCTTC
cdr3_aa: CSARETSGSYNEQFF

j_call: TRBJ2-1
clone_size: few
d_call: .
v_call: TRBV20-1
cdr3_nt: TGCAGTGCTAGAGATTGGAAGACTAGCAATGAGCAGTTCTTC
cdr3_aa: CSARDWKTSNEQFF

j_call: TRBJ2-1
clone_size: many
d_call: TRBD2
v_call: TRBV29-1
cdr3_nt: TGCAGAACGATGAGCCTCAGGGAGGGCTCCTACAATGAGCAGTTCTTC
cdr3_aa: CRTMSLREGSYNEQFF

j_call: TRBJ2-1
clone_size: many
d_call: TRBD2
v_call: TRBV29-1
cdr3_nt: TGCAGCGCTCCGGGACTAGGCTATGAGCAGTTCTTC
cdr3_aa: CSAPGLGYEQFF

j_call: TRBJ2-1
clone_size: few
d_call: .
v_call: TRBV29-1
cdr3_nt: TGCAGCGTTGAAGATTCGGGGGGCGGTGAGCAGTTCTTC
cdr3_aa: CSVEDSGGGEQFF

j_call: TRBJ1-5
clone_size: many
d_call: TRBD1
v_call: TRBV20-1
cdr3_nt: TGCAGTGCTAGAGATACAGGGGCTCAGCCCCAGCATTTT
cdr3_aa: CSARDTGAQPQHF

j_call: TRBJ2-3
clone_size: many
d_call: TRBD2
v_call: TRBV20-1
cdr3_nt: TGCAGTGCTAGAGATGGTGGGACTAGTCCAGATACGCAGTATTTT
cdr3_aa: CSARDGGTSPDTQYF

j_call: TRBJ2-1
clone_size: .
d_call: .
v_call: TRBV20-1
cdr3_nt: TGCAGTGCTAGAGGTTGGCTAGCCCTCAATGAGCAGTTCTTC
cdr3_aa: CSARGWLALNEQFF

j_call: TRBJ2-7
clone_size: many
d_call: TRBD2
v_call: TRBV29-1
cdr3_nt: TGCAGCGTTGGTCCTAGCGGGCTCTACGAGCAGTACTTC
cdr3_aa: CSVGPSGLYEQYF

j_call: TRBJ2-3
clone_size: many
d_call: TRBD2
v_call: TRBV10-3
cdr3_nt: TGTGCCATCAGCAGACTAGCGGGAGGGCCCACAGATACGCAGTATTTT
cdr3_aa: CAISRLAGGPTDTQYF